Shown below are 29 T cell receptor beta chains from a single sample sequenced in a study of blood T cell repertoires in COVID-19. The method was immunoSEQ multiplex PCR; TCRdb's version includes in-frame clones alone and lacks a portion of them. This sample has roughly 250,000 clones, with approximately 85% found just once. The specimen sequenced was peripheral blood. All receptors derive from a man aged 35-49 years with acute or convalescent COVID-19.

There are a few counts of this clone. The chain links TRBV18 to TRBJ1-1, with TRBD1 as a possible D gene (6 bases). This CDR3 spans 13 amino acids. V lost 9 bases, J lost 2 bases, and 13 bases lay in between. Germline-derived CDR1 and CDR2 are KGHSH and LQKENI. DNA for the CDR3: TGTGCCAGTGGACAGTCTTTAAACACTGAAGCTTTCTTT. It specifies CASGQSLNTEAFF.

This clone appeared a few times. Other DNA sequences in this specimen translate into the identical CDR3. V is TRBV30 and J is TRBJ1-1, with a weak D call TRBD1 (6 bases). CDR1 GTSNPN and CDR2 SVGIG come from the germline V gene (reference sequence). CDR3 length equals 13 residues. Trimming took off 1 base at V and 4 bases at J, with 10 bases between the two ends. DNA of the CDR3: TGTGCCTGGAGTGGGGGAGGGGGCACTGAAGCTTTCTTT. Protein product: CAWSGGGGTEAFF.

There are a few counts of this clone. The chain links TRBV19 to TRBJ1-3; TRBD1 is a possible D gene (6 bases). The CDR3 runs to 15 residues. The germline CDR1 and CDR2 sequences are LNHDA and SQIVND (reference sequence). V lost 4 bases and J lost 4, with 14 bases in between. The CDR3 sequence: CASSTNREMGNTIYF. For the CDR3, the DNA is TGTGCCAGTAGTACGAACAGGGAGATGGGAAACACCATATATTTT.

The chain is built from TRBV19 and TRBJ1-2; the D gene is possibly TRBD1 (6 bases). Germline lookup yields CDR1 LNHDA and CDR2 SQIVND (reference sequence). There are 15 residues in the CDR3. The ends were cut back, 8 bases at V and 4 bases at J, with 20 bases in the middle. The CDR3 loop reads CASRPAGGGGYGYTF. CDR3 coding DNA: TGTGCCAGTCGGCCTGCTGGGGGGGGCGGCTATGGCTACACCTTC.

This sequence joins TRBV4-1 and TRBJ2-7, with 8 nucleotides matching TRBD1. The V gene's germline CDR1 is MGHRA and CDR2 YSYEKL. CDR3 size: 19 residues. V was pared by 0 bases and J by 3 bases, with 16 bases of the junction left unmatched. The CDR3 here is CASSQDTFSGSGQDYEQYF. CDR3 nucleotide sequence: TGCGCCAGCAGCCAAGATACATTCTCCGGATCGGGACAGGACTACGAGCAGTACTTC.

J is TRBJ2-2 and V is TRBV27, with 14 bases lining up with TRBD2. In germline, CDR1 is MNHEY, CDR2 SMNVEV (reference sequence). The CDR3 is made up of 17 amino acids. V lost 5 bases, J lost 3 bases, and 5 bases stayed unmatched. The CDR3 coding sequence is TGTGCCAGCAGTCCCGGGACTAGCGGGGGCTACACCGGGGAGCTGTTTTTT. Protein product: CASSPGTSGGYTGELFF.

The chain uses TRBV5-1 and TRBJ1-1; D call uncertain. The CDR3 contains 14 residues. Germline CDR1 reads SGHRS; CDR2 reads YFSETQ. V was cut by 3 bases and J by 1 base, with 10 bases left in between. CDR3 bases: TGCGCCAGCAGCTCTCTGGGCACGAACACTGAAGCTTTCTTT. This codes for CASSSLGTNTEAFF.

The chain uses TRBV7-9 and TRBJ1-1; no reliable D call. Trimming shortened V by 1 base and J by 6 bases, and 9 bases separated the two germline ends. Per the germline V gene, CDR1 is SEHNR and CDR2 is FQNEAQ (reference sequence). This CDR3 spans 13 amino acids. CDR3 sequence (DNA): TGTGCCAGCAGCTTAGTGGGCAGGCCTGAAGCTTTCTTT. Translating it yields CASSLVGRPEAFF.

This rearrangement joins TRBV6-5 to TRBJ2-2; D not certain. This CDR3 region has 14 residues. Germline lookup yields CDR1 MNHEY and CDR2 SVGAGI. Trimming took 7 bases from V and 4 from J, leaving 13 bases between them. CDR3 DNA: TGTGCCAGCACCACGAACAGTATCACCGGGGAGCTGTTTTTT. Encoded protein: CASTTNSITGELFF.

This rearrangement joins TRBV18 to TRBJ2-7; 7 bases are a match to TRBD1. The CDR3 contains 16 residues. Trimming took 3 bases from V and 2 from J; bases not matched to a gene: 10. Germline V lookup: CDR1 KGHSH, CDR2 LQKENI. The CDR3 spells CASSPSTGSRTYEQYF. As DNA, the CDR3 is TGTGCCAGCTCACCTTCGACAGGGTCGAGAACCTACGAGCAGTACTTC.

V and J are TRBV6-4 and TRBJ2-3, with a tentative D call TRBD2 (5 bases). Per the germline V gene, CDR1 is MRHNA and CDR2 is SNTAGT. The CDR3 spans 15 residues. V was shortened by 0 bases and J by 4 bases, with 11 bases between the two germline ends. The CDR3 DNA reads TGTGCCAGCAGTGACTCACAGAGGGAGCCAGATACGCAGTATTTT. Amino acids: CASSDSQREPDTQYF.

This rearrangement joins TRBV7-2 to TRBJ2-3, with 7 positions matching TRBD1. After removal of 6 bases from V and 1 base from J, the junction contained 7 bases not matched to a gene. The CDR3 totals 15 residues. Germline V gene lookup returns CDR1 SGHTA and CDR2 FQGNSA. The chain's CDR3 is CASSYRGIGTDTQYF. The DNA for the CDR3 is TGTGCCAGCAGTTACAGGGGAATTGGCACAGATACGCAGTATTTT.

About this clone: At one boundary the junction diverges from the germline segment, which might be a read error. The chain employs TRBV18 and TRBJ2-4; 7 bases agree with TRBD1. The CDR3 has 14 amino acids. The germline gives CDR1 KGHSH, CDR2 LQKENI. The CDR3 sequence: CASSPGTAQNIQYF. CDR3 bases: TGTGCCAGCTCACCGGGGACAGCCCAAAACATTCAGTACTTC.

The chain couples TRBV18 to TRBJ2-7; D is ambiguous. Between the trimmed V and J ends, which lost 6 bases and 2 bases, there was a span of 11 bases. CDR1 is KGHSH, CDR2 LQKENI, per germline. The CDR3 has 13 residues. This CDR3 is CASSIHQTYEQYF. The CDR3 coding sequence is TGTGCCAGCTCCATACATCAGACCTACGAGCAGTACTTC.

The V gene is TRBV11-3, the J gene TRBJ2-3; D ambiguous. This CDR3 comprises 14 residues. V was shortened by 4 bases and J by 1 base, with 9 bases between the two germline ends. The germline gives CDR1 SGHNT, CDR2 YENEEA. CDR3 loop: CASSSEGGTDTQYF. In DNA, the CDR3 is TGTGCCAGCAGCTCTGAAGGAGGCACAGATACGCAGTATTTT. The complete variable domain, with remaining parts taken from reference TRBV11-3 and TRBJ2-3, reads EAGVVQSPRYKIIEKKQPVAFWCNPISGHNTLYWYLQNLGQGPELLIRYENEEAVDDSQLPKDRFSAERLKGVDSTLKIQPAELGDSAVYLCASSSEGGTDTQYFGPGTRLTVL.

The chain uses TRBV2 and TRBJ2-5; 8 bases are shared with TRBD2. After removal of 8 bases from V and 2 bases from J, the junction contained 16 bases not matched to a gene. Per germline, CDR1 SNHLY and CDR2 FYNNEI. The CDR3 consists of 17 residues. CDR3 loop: CASHKSIAGSRQETQYF. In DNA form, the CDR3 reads TGTGCCAGCCACAAGAGTATAGCGGGGAGTCGGCAAGAGACCCAGTACTTC.

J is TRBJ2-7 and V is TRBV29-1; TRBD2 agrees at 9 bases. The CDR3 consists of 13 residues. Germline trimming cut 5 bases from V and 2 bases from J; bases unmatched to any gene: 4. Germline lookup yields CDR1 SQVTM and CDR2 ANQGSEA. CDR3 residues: CSVSTSGTYEQYF. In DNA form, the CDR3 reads TGCAGCGTTTCGACTAGCGGCACCTACGAGCAGTACTTC.

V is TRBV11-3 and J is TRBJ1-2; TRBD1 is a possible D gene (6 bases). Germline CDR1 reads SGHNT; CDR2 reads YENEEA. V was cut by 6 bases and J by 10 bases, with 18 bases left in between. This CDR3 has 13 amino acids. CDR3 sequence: CASSSGDTKDYTF. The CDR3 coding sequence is TGTGCCAGCAGTTCTGGGGACACTAAGGACTACACCTTC. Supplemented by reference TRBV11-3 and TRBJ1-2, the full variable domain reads EAGVVQSPRYKIIEKKQPVAFWCNPISGHNTLYWYLQNLGQGPELLIRYENEEAVDDSQLPKDRFSAERLKGVDSTLKIQPAELGDSAVYLCASSSGDTKDYTFGSGTRLTVV.

The CDR3 is CASMEGNQETQYF. The CDR3 coding sequence is TGTGCCAGCATGGAGGGAAATCAAGAGACCCAGTACTTC. The chain carries TRBV28 and TRBJ2-5; possible D gene TRBD2, 6 bases. The V end lost 7 bases, the J end lost 2 bases, and 11 bases lay between the germline ends. Germline V CDR1 and CDR2: MDHEN, SYDVKM. The length of the CDR3 is 13 residues.

CDR3 loop: CASSPKTGYEDTQYF. CDR3 DNA sequence: TGTGCCAGCTCACCAAAGACAGGGTATGAAGATACGCAGTATTTT. This chain joins TRBV18 and TRBJ2-3, with TRBD1 identical over 7 bases. Per the germline V gene, CDR1 is KGHSH and CDR2 is LQKENI. V lost 2 bases and J lost 5; bases outside the gene matches: 7. CDR3 length: 15 amino acids.

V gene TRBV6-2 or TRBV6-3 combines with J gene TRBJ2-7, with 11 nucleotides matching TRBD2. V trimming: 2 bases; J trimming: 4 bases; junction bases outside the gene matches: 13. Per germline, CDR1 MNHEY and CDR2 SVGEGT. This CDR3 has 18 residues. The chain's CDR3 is CASSYQTSGGFSYYEQYF. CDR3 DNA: TGTGCCAGCAGTTACCAAACTAGCGGGGGCTTCTCCTATTACGAGCAGTACTTC.

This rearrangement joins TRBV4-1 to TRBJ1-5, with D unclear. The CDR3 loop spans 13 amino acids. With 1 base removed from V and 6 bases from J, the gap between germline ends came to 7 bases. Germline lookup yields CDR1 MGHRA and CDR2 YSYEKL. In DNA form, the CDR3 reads TGCGCCAGCAGCCAAGGTCCGAGTCAGCCCCAGCATTTT. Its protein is CASSQGPSQPQHF.

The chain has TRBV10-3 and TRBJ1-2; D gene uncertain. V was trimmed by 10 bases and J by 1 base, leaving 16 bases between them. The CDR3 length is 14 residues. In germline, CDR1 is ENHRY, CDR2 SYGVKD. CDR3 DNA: TGTGCCACCACGGATACAACAGATAACTATGGCTACACCTTC. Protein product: CATTDTTDNYGYTF.

In DNA form, the CDR3 reads TGTGCCAGCAGAGACACTAGGGGGTCAGGAGGCTACACCTTC. The encoded protein is CASRDTRGSGGYTF. J is TRBJ1-2 and V is TRBV28, with D maybe TRBD1 (6 bases). The CDR3 loop spans 14 amino acids. The V gene lost 6 bases and the J gene lost 8 bases, with 19 bases spanning the gap. The V gene's germline CDR1 is MDHEN and CDR2 SYDVKM.

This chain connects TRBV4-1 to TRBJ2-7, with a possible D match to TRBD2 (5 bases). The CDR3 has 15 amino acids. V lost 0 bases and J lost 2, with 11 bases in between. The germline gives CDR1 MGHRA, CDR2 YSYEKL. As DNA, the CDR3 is TGCGCCAGCAGCCAAGAATGGCCCGGGGCCTACGAGCAGTACTTC. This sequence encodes CASSQEWPGAYEQYF.

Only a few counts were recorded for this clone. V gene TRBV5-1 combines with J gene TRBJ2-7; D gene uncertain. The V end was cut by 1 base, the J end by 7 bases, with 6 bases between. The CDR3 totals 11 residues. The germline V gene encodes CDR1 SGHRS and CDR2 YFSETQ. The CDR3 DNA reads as TGCGCCAGCAGCTTGATGCAGGAGCAGTACTTC. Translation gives CASSLMQEQYF.

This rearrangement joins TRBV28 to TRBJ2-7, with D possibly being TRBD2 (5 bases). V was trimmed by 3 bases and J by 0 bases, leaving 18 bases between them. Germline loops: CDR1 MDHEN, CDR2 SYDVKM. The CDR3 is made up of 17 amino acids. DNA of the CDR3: TGTGCCAGCAGTTTTGGTGTGCGGCAGGCGGGCTCCTACGAGCAGTACTTC. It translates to CASSFGVRQAGSYEQYF.

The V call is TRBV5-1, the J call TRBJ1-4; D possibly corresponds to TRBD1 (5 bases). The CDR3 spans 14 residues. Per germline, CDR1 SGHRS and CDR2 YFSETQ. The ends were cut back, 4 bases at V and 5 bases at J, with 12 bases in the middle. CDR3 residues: CASSPTAPNEKLFF. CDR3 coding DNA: TGCGCCAGCAGCCCGACAGCTCCGAATGAAAAACTGTTTTTT. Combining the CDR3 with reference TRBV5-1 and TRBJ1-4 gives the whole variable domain KAGVTQTPRYLIKTRGQQVTLSCSPISGHRSVSWYQQTPGQGLQFLFEYFSETQRNKGNFPGRFSGRQFSNSRSEMNVSTLELGDSALYLCASSPTAPNEKLFFGSGTQLSVL.

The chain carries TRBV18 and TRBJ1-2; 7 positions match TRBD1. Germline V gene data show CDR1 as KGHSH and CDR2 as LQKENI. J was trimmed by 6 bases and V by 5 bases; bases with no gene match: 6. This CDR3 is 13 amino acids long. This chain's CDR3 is CASSRTGSDGYTF. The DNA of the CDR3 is TGTGCCAGCTCAAGGACAGGATCGGATGGCTACACCTTC.